One sample yielded the 23 T cell receptor beta chains listed below, sequenced in a study of identical twins. TCRdb itself ran the 5' RACE reads through MiXCR, one entry per CDR3 protein. Found here are some 570,000 distinct CDR3 sequences, about a fifth of them singletons; the top ten hold approximately 0.5%. These sequences were also reported in another study, on yellow fever vaccine responses in identical twins.

Sequenced: CD4+ T cells sorted from blood. The receptors here all came from a woman aged 18-30 years in good health.

This clonotype was seen only a few times. The genes are TRBV28 and TRBJ2-2, with TRBD1 matching 10 bases. The V gene's germline CDR1 is MDHEN and CDR2 SYDVKM. V was clipped by 5 bases and J by 6 bases; unmatched bases: 12. The CDR3 has 17 residues. The chain's CDR3 is CASSPGTGVEYAGELFF. CDR3 nucleotides: TGTGCCAGCAGTCCAGGGACAGGGGTGGAGTATGCCGGGGAGCTGTTTTTT.

The J gene is TRBJ2-5, the V gene TRBV20-1; D remains unclear. This CDR3 has 13 residues. The ends were cut back, 4 bases at V and 4 bases at J, with 13 bases in the middle. Germline CDR1 reads DFQATT; CDR2 reads SNEGSKA (reference sequence). The CDR3, as DNA: TGCAGTGCTATAGGAGAGTCGGGAGAGACCCAGTACTTC. Translated, it gives CSAIGESGETQYF.

This chain uses TRBV5-1 with TRBJ1-1; D gene uncertain. The CDR3 sequence is 13 residues long. Germline V lookup: CDR1 SGHRS, CDR2 YFSETQ. Deletions cut 5 bases from V and 4 bases from J, with 12 bases between. The CDR3 loop is CASSGDGATEAFF. DNA of the CDR3: TGCGCCAGCAGTGGGGATGGTGCCACTGAAGCTTTCTTT.

The chain uses TRBV7-9 and TRBJ2-7; D may be TRBD2 (5 bases). The germline V and J ends were trimmed by 4 bases and 0 bases, with 10 bases remaining between them. This CDR3 region has 14 residues. Germline V gene sequence: CDR1 SEHNR, CDR2 FQNEAQ (reference sequence). The CDR3 reads CASSWISDSYEQYF. Written as DNA, the CDR3 is TGTGCCAGCAGCTGGATTAGCGACTCCTACGAGCAGTACTTC.

This clonotype was seen a handful of times. The J gene is TRBJ2-1, the V gene TRBV5-6; 12 nucleotides line up with TRBD2. V lost 2 bases, J lost 7 bases, and 7 bases stayed unmatched. The CDR3 runs to 16 residues. The germline V gene encodes CDR1 SGHDT and CDR2 YYEEEE. The CDR3 here is CASSFRTSGVVNEQFF. In nucleotides, the CDR3 is TGTGCCAGCAGCTTCCGGACTAGCGGGGTAGTGAATGAGCAGTTCTTC.

The rearrangement joins TRBV7-9 to TRBJ2-7; D is tentatively TRBD1 or TRBD2 (6 bases each). This CDR3 region has 15 residues. V was clipped by 1 base and J by 3 bases, with 13 bases between them. Germline V gene data show CDR1 as SEHNR and CDR2 as FQNEAQ (reference sequence). The CDR3 DNA is TGTGCCAGCAGCTTAGTGGGGGGCACAATCTACGAGCAGTACGTC. Its translation: CASSLVGGTIYEQYV.

J is TRBJ2-2 and V is TRBV5-1; D is tentatively TRBD1 or TRBD2 (6 bases each). The V and J ends lost 0 bases and 6 bases respectively, with 12 bases between them. This CDR3 spans 15 amino acids. From germline, CDR1 is SGHRS and CDR2 YFSETQ. CDR3 in amino acids: CASSLVRGGSGELFF. CDR3 sequence (DNA): TGCGCCAGCAGCTTGGTACGAGGGGGGTCCGGGGAGCTGTTTTTT.

This clonotype was counted many times. The V and J genes are TRBV10-3 and TRBJ2-1; 7 bases fit TRBD2. This CDR3 has 13 residues. Per germline, CDR1 ENHRY and CDR2 SYGVKD. Losses at the gene ends were 8 bases for V and 4 bases for J; bases not matched to a gene: 5. In nucleotides, the CDR3 is TGTGCCATCGGGCTAGCGGATTACAATGAGCAGTTCTTC. This translates into CAIGLADYNEQFF.

This rearrangement joins TRBV28 to TRBJ2-5; D ambiguous. CDR3 length: 13 residues. The germline CDR1 and CDR2 sequences are MDHEN and SYDVKM. The ends were cut back, 6 bases at V and 5 bases at J, with 13 bases in the middle. The CDR3 DNA reads TGTGCCAGCAGCGACATGGGTGGGGAGACCCAGTACTTC. Its translation is CASSDMGGETQYF.

This clonotype was seen ten or more times. The chain uses TRBV29-1 and TRBJ2-7; tentatively, D is TRBD1 or TRBD2 (5 bases each). The germline V gene has CDR1 SQVTM and CDR2 ANQGSEA. The V end was cut by 7 bases, the J end by 0 bases, with 10 bases between. The CDR3 is 12 amino acids. DNA of the CDR3: TGCAGCGCTGGGGACGGCTCCTACGAGCAGTACTTC. Translating gives CSAGDGSYEQYF.

This clonotype was detected only a few times. The V and J genes are TRBV28 and TRBJ2-7; TRBD1 is a possible D gene (6 bases). Per the germline V gene, CDR1 is MDHEN and CDR2 is SYDVKM. With 4 bases removed from V and 3 bases from J, the gap between germline ends came to 13 bases. The CDR3 has 14 residues. This CDR3 is CASSSGQQVYEQYF. The CDR3 DNA sequence: TGTGCCAGCAGTTCCGGACAGCAAGTCTACGAGCAGTACTTC.

This clonotype came up many times. J is TRBJ2-5 and V is TRBV28; D unclear. Germline values: CDR1 MDHEN, CDR2 SYDVKM. V was pared by 5 bases and J by 5 bases, with 9 bases between. CDR3 size: 12 residues. The CDR3 bases are TGTGCCAGCAGTCCCGGTCGGGAGACCCAGTACTTC. Translation: CASSPGRETQYF.

This clonotype was counted only a few times. This chain links TRBV12-3 or TRBV12-4 with TRBJ2-5; D is unclear. Trimming removed 6 bases from V and 8 bases from J, with 13 bases in between. CDR3 length equals 12 residues. For the CDR3, the DNA is TGTGCCAGCAGCGCATCCTCCCGTACCCAGTACTTC. It specifies CASSASSRTQYF.

The chain uses TRBV4-1 and TRBJ2-2, with 10 bases fitting TRBD1. The V gene end was trimmed by 0 bases and the J gene end by 5 bases; junction bases not matched to a gene: 6. Germline V lookup: CDR1 MGHRA, CDR2 YSYEKL. The length of the CDR3 is 17 residues. CDR3 sequence reads: CASSQDTGTGVTGELFF. The CDR3, as DNA: TGCGCCAGCAGCCAAGATACGGGGACAGGGGTTACCGGGGAGCTGTTTTTT.

This clonotype has just a few counts. This chain links TRBV5-1 with TRBJ1-1, with D maybe TRBD1 (5 bases). Between the trimmed V and J ends, which lost 4 bases and 0 bases, there was a span of 13 bases. Germline CDR1 and CDR2: SGHRS and YFSETQ. The CDR3 is made up of 15 amino acids. The CDR3 DNA reads as TGCGCCAGCAGCATCGCGACAGTCATGAACACTGAAGCTTTCTTT. Residues: CASSIATVMNTEAFF.

This chain joins TRBV10-3 and TRBJ2-1, with a tentative D call TRBD1 (5 bases). The V gene's germline CDR1 is ENHRY and CDR2 SYGVKD. Trimming took off 4 bases at V and 4 bases at J, with 11 bases between the two ends. The CDR3 consists of 14 residues. The CDR3 is CAISGGGNYNEQFF. The CDR3 DNA reads TGTGCCATCAGTGGGGGCGGAAATTACAATGAGCAGTTCTTC.

The chain has TRBV20-1 and TRBJ2-1; D unclear. CDR3 size: 15 residues. CDR1 DFQATT and CDR2 SNEGSKA come from the germline V gene (reference sequence). The V end was cut by 3 bases, the J end by 4 bases, with 16 bases between. CDR3 coding DNA: TGCAGTGCTAGTGATTCCGAATCCTTTTACAATGAGCAGTTCTTC. Its translation: CSASDSESFYNEQFF.

This clonotype occurred a few times. The chain recombines TRBV12-3 or TRBV12-4 with TRBJ2-7; 11 bases map to TRBD2. The V and J ends lost 4 bases and 4 bases, in that order; junction bases with no gene match: 6. This CDR3 comprises 15 residues. CDR3 coding DNA: TGTGCCAGCAGTTCAGCCGGGACTAGCGGATACGAGCAGTACTTC. The encoded protein is CASSSAGTSGYEQYF.

This clonotype has only a few counts. The chain couples TRBV20-1 to TRBJ2-3; TRBD2 might be the D (5 bases). The germline V and J ends were trimmed by 4 bases and 0 bases, with 17 bases remaining between them. The CDR3 is 16 residues long. CDR1 and CDR2 (germline): DFQATT, SNEGSKA (reference sequence). The CDR3 DNA follows: TGCAGTGCTACCCCCCCCGCGGGCTCTAGCACAGATACGCAGTATTTT. Translation: CSATPPAGSSTDTQYF.

CDR3 nucleotide sequence: TGTGCCAGCTCACCGCAAGGCCTGAGCTCCTACAATGAGCAGTTCTTC. This sequence encodes CASSPQGLSSYNEQFF. The gene calls are TRBV18 and TRBJ2-1; D is undetermined. Germline loops: CDR1 KGHSH, CDR2 LQKENI. Deletions cut 3 bases from V and 0 bases from J, with 12 bases between. The CDR3 contains 16 residues.

J is TRBJ2-1 and V is TRBV6-5; unclear D gene. Germline V gives CDR1 MNHEY, CDR2 SVGAGI. The CDR3 consists of 18 residues. Between the trimmed V and J ends, which lost 0 bases and 0 bases, there was a span of 15 bases. Here the CDR3 reads CASSYSSLPSSSYNEQFF. The CDR3 nucleotides read TGTGCCAGCAGTTACTCGAGCTTACCCTCGAGCTCCTACAATGAGCAGTTCTTC.

This clonotype was recorded many times. The V call is TRBV5-6, the J call TRBJ2-7, with D maybe TRBD1 (6 bases). CDR3 length: 13 residues. Germline assignment: CDR1 SGHDT and CDR2 YYEEEE. V shed 4 bases and J shed 8 bases, with 16 bases lying between them. The CDR3 here is CASSLGQNGQQYV. The CDR3 nucleotides read TGTGCCAGCAGCCTCGGACAGAATGGTCAGCAGTACGTC.

The chain has TRBV20-1 and TRBJ2-3; 11 bases match TRBD2. Unmatched junction bases numbered 12, after V lost 5 bases and J lost 2 bases. The CDR3 is 17 residues long. CDR1 is DFQATT, CDR2 SNEGSKA, per germline (reference sequence). The CDR3 is CSAHPLRLAGYTDTQYF. CDR3 coding DNA: TGCAGTGCTCACCCGCTGAGACTAGCGGGATACACAGATACGCAGTATTTT.